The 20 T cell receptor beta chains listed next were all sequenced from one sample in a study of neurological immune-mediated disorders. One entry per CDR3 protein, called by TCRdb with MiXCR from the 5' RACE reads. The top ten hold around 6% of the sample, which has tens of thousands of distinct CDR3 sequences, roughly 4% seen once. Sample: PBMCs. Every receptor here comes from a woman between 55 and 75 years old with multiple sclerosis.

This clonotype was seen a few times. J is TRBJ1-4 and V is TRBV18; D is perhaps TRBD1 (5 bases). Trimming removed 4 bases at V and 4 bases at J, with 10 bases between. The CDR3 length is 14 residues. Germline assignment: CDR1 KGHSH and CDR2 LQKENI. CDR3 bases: TGTGCCAGCTCACGAGACAGAAATAATGAAAAACTGTTTTTT. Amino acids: CASSRDRNNEKLFF.

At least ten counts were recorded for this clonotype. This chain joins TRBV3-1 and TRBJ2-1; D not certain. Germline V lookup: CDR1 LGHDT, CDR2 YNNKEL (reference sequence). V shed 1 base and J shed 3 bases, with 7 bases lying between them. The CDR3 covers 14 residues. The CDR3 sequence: CASSQGGSYNEQFF. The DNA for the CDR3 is TGTGCCAGCAGCCAAGGGGGAAGCTACAATGAGCAGTTCTTC.

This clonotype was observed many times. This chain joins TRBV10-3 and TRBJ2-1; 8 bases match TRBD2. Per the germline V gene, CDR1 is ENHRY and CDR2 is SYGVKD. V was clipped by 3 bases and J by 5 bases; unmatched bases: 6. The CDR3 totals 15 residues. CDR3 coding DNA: TGTGCCATCAGTGATCTGACGGGGGGGCACAATGAGCAGTTCTTC. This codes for CAISDLTGGHNEQFF.

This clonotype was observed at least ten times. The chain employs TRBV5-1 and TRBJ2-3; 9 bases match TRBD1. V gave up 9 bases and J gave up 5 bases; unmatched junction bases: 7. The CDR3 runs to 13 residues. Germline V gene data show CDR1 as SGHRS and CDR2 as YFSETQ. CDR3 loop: CATKQGAGDTQYF. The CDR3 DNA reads TGCGCCACAAAACAGGGGGCCGGAGATACGCAGTATTTT. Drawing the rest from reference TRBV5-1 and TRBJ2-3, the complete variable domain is KAGVTQTPRYLIKTRGQQVTLSCSPISGHRSVSWYQQTPGQGLQFLFEYFSETQRNKGNFPGRFSGRQFSNSRSEMNVSTLELGDSALYLCATKQGAGDTQYFGPGTRLTVL.

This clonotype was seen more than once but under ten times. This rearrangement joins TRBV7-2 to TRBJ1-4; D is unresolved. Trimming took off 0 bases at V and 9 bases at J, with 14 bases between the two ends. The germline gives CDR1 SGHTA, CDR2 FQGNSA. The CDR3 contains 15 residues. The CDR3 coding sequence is TGTGCCAGCAGCTTAGCGTCAGCGGGTCGTCAAAAACTGTTTTTT. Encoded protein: CASSLASAGRQKLFF.

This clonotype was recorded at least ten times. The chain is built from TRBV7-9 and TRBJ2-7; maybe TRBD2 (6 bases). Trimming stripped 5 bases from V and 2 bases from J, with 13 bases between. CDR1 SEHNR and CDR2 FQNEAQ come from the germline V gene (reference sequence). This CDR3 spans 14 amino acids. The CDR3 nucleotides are TGTGCCAGCAGCCCCCCAGGGACTGCCTACGAGCAGTACTTC. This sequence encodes CASSPPGTAYEQYF.

In nucleotides, the CDR3 is TGTGCCAGCAGTGACCCAGTGGACAACACAGATACGCAGTATTTT. This codes for CASSDPVDNTDTQYF. The J gene is TRBJ2-3, the V gene TRBV2, with D possibly being TRBD1 (5 bases). This CDR3 has 15 amino acids. Per germline, CDR1 SNHLY and CDR2 FYNNEI. Between the trimmed V and J ends, which lost 3 bases and 2 bases, there was a span of 12 bases.

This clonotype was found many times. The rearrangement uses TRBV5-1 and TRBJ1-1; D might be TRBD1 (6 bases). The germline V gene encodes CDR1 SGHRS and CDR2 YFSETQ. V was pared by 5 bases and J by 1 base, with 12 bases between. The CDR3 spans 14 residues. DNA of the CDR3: TGCGCCAGCAGAACTGGACAGCCGAACACTGAAGCTTTCTTT. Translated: CASRTGQPNTEAFF.

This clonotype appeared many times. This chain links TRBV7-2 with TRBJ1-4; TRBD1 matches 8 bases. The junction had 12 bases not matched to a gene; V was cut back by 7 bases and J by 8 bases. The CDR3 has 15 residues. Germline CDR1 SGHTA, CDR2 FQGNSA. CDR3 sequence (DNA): TGTGCCAGCACTGGACAGGGAGGGGGTGACGAAAAACTGTTTTTT. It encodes CASTGQGGGDEKLFF.

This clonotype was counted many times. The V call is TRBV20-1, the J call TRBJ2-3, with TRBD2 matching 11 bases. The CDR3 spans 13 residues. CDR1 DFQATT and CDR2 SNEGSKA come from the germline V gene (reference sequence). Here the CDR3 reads CTAKVAGGDTQYF. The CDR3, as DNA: TGCACCGCGAAGGTAGCGGGAGGGGATACGCAGTATTTT.

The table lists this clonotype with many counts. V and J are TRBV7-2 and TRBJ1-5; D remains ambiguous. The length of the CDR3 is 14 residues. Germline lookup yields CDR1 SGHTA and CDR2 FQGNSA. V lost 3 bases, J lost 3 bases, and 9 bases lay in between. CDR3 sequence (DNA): TGTGCCAGCAGCTTTGAAGGGTTCAATCAGCCCCAGCATTTT. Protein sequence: CASSFEGFNQPQHF.

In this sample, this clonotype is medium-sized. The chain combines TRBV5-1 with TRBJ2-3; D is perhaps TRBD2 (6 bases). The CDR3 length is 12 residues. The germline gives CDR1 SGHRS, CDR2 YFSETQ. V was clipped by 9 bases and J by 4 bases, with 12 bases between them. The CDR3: CATRRDSDTQYF. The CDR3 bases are TGCGCCACTCGGAGGGACTCAGATACGCAGTATTTT. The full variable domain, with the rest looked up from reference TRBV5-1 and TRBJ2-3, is KAGVTQTPRYLIKTRGQQVTLSCSPISGHRSVSWYQQTPGQGLQFLFEYFSETQRNKGNFPGRFSGRQFSNSRSEMNVSTLELGDSALYLCATRRDSDTQYFGPGTRLTVL.

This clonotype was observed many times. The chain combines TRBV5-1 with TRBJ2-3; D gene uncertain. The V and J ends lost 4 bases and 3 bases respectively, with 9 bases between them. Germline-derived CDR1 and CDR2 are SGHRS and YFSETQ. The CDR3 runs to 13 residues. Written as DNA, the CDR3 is TGCGCCAGCAGCGCCGGGTGGACAGATACGCAGTATTTT. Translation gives CASSAGWTDTQYF.

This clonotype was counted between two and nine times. Here the CDR3 DNA reads TGTGCCAGCAGCCCGACAGTCTTGAACACTGAAGCTTTCTTT. This codes for CASSPTVLNTEAFF. The V gene is TRBV5-6, the J gene TRBJ1-1; possible D gene TRBD1, 5 bases. V lost 4 bases to trimming and J lost 0 bases, with 10 bases between them. The germline CDR1 and CDR2 sequences are SGHDT and YYEEEE. The CDR3 runs 14 residues.

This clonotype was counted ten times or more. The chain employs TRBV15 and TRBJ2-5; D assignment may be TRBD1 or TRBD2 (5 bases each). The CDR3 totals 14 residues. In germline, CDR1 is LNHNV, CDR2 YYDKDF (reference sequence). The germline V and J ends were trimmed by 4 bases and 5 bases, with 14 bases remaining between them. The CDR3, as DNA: TGTGCCACCAGCAACCGGGCCTGGGGGGAGACCCAGTACTTC. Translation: CATSNRAWGETQYF.

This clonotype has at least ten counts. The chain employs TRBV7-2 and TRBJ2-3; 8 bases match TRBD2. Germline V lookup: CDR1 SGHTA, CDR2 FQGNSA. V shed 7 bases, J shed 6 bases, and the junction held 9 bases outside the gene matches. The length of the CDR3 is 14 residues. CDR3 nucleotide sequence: TGTGCCAGCACCAGAGCCGGGGGGGCGGATACGCAGTATTTT. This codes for CASTRAGGADTQYF.

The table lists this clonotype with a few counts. The DNA for the CDR3 is TGCGCCAGCAGCTTTTCCGGGGGGGGCACAGATACGCAGTATTTT. Its protein is CASSFSGGGTDTQYF. The gene calls are TRBV5-1 and TRBJ2-3; 8 bases map to TRBD2. The trim removed 2 bases at V and 1 base at J, leaving 3 bases unmatched. Germline CDR1 is SGHRS and CDR2 is YFSETQ. The CDR3 covers 15 residues.

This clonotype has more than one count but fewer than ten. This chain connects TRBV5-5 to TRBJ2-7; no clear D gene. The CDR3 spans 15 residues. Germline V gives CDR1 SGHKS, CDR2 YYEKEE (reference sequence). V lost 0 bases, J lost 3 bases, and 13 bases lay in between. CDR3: CASSLGRRVGYEQYF. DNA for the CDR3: TGTGCCAGCAGCTTGGGAAGAAGGGTTGGCTACGAGCAGTACTTC.

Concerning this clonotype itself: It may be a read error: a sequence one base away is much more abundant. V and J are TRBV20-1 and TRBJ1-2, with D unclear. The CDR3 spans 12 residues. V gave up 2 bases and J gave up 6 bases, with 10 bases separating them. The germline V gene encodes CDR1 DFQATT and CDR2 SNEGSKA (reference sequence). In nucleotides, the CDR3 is TGCAGTGCTAGATTCAACTCCAATGGCTACACCTTC. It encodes CSARFNSNGYTF.

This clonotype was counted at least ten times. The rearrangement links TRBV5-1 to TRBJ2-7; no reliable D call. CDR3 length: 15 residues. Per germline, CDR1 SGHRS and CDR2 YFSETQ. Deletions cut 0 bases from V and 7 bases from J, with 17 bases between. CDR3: CASSLEVGRGGEQYF. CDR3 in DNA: TGCGCCAGCAGCTTGGAGGTGGGTCGCGGTGGAGAGCAGTACTTC.